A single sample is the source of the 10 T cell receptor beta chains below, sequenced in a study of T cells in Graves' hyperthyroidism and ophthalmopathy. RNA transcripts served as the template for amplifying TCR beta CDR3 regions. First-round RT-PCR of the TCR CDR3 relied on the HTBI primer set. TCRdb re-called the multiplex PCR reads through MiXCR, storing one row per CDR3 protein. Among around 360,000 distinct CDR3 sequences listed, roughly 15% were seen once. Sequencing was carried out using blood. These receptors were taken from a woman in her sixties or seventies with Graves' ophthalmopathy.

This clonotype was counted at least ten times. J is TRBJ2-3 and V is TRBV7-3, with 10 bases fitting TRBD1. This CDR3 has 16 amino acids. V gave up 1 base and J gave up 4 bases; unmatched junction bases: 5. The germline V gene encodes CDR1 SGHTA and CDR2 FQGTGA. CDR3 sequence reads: CASSLNPGQGADTQYF. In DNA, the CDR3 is TGTGCCAGCAGCTTAAATCCCGGACAGGGGGCAGATACGCAGTATTTT.

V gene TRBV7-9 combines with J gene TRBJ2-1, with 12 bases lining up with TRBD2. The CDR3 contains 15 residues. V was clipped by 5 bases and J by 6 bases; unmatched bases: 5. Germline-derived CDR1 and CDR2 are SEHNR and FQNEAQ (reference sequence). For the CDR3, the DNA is TGTGCCAGCAGCCGAGGACTAGCGGGAATCAATGAGCAGTTCTTC. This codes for CASSRGLAGINEQFF.

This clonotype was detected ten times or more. CDR3 sequence reads: CAISGSVGRATYEQYF. Here the CDR3 DNA reads TGTGCCATCAGTGGGTCCGTGGGGAGAGCAACCTACGAGCAGTACTTC. The rearrangement links TRBV10-3 to TRBJ2-7; a weak D match, TRBD2 (5 bases). CDR1 ENHRY and CDR2 SYGVKD come from the germline V gene. V was trimmed by 4 bases and J by 2 bases, leaving 18 bases between them. This CDR3 contains 16 residues.

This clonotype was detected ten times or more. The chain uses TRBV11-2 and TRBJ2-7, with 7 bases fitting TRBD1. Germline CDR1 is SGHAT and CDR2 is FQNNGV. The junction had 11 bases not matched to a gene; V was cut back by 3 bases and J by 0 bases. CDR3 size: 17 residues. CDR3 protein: CASSFGTVVRRSYEQYF. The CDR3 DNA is TGTGCCAGCAGCTTTGGGACAGTGGTAAGGCGCTCCTACGAGCAGTACTTC.

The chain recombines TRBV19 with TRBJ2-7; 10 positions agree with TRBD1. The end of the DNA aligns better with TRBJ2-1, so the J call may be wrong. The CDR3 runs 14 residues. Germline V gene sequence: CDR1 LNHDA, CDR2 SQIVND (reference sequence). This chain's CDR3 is CASTPGTGVYEQFF. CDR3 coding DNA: TGTGCCAGCACACCCGGGACAGGGGTTTACGAGCAGTTCTTC.

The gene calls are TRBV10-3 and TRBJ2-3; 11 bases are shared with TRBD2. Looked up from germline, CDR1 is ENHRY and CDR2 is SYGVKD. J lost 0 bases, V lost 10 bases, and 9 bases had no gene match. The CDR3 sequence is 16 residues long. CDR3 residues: CASLSGTSGSTDTQYF. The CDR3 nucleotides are TGTGCCAGCCTAAGTGGGACTAGCGGTAGCACAGATACGCAGTATTTT.

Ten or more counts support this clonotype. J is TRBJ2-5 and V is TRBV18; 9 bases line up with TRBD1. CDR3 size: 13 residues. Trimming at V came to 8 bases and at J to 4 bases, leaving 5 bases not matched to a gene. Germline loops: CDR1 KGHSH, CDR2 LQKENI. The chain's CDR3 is CASSPGQGETQYF. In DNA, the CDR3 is TGTGCCAGCAGTCCGGGACAGGGAGAGACCCAGTACTTC.

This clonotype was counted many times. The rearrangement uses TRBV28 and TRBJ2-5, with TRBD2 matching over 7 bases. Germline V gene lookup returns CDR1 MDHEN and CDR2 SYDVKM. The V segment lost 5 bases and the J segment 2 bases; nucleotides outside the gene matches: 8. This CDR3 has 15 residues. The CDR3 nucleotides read TGTGCCAGCAGTCCTATATTAGCGGGTCAAGAGACCCAGTACTTC. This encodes CASSPILAGQETQYF.

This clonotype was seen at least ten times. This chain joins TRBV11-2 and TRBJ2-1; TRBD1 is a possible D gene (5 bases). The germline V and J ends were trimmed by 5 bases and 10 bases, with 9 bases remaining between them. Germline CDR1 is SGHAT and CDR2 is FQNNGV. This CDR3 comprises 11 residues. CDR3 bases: TGTGCCAGCAGCCTCAACAGGGAGCAGTTCTTC. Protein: CASSLNREQFF.

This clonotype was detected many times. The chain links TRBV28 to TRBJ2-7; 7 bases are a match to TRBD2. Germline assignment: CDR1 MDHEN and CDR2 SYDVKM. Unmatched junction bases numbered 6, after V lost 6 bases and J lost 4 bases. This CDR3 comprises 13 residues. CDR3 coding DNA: TGTGCCAGCAGCTTGGGGGGAGGGTACGAGCAGTACTTC. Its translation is CASSLGGGYEQYF.